This T cell receptor (beta chain) appears in the sequencing data of a study of T cells after yellow fever vaccination. On the study more broadly: Fractions with few cells were prepared using SMART-Seq v4 Ultra Low Input.

With 5 bases clipped from V and 2 bases from J, the junction kept 10 bases outside the gene matches. CDR3 size: 17 residues. A single record per CDR3 protein comes from TCRdb applying MiXCR to the 5' RACE reads. The data show 500,000 to 700,000 distinct CDR3 sequences, roughly a fifth seen once. This chain connects TRBV12-3 or TRBV12-4 to TRBJ2-3; 10 nucleotides line up with TRBD2. This specimen consisted of PBMCs, obtained 15 days after the yellow fever booster vaccination. This TCR was recovered from a man aged 30-40 years who received the YFV17D yellow fever vaccine. CDR3 amino acids: CASSRRALAGLTDTQYF. The CDR3 DNA follows: TGTGCCAGCAGTCGCCGGGCACTAGCGGGGCTCACAGATACGCAGTATTTT.